This passage covers 17 T cell receptor beta chains from one sample sequenced in a study of blood T cells in healthy people across ages. A second about 7 to 11 cycle PCR used barcoded and J-beta primers. TCRdb processed the 5' RACE reads anew with MiXCR; each CDR3 protein has one entry. The data contain hundreds of thousands of distinct CDR3 sequences, 45% to 50% of them singletons. The sequenced sample was blood. The receptors shown here come from a woman in her sixties in good health.

As concerns this clonotype: This sequence may be a read error, since a much larger clone differs from it by one base. This likely comes from a read error, as the CDR3 has no conserved phenylalanine or tryptophan at its end. This rearrangement joins TRBV20-1 to TRBJ2-7; TRBD1 matches 7 bases. The germline V gene encodes CDR1 DFQATT and CDR2 SNEGSKA (reference sequence). V lost 4 bases, J lost 2 bases, and 8 bases stayed unmatched. The CDR3 spans 14 residues. CDR3 loop: CSATETGSTYEQYL. The CDR3 region has the DNA TGCAGTGCTACTGAGACAGGGTCCACCTACGAGCAGTACTTA.

On this clonotype itself: An end of the junction does not agree with germline; a read error may underlie this. This rearrangement joins TRBV4-2 to TRBJ2-2; TRBD1 matches 10 bases. Germline CDR1 LGHNA, CDR2 YNFKEQ. This CDR3 is built from 15 residues. The chain's CDR3 is CACSRETGGHGELFF. DNA for the CDR3: TGTGCCTGCAGCCGCGAGACAGGGGGCCACGGGGAGCTGTTTTTT.

V gene TRBV6-6 combines with J gene TRBJ2-3, with 8 bases fitting TRBD1. V lost 5 bases and J lost 1; bases outside the gene matches: 5. Germline V lookup: CDR1 MNHNY, CDR2 SVGAGI (reference sequence). The CDR3 has 15 amino acids. The CDR3 spells CASSVQGAGTDTQYF. In DNA, the CDR3 is TGTGCCAGCAGTGTTCAGGGGGCTGGCACAGATACGCAGTATTTT.

This chain connects TRBV20-1 to TRBJ2-5, with D unresolved. The CDR3 runs 16 residues. V shed 4 bases and J shed 0 bases, with 18 bases lying between them. Germline assignment: CDR1 DFQATT and CDR2 SNEGSKA (reference sequence). CDR3 region: CSATGPLDMYQETQYF. As DNA, the CDR3 is TGCAGTGCTACCGGGCCCCTAGATATGTACCAAGAGACCCAGTACTTC.

The J gene is TRBJ1-5, the V gene TRBV20-1; no firm D call. Germline-derived CDR1 and CDR2 are DFQATT and SNEGSKA (reference sequence). There are 13 residues in the CDR3. V lost 3 bases, J lost 3 bases, and 9 bases lay in between. The chain's CDR3 is CSARDDFNQPQHF. Written as DNA, the CDR3 is TGCAGTGCTAGGGATGACTTCAATCAGCCCCAGCATTTT.

The rearrangement joins TRBV20-1 to TRBJ2-3; D unresolved. The CDR3 contains 17 residues. V lost 2 bases and J lost 2, with 20 bases in between. Germline CDR1 is DFQATT and CDR2 is SNEGSKA (reference sequence). This CDR3 is CSARPDSYATHTDTQYF. In DNA form, the CDR3 reads TGCAGTGCTAGACCCGACTCATACGCTACCCACACAGATACGCAGTATTTT.

The chain links TRBV27 to TRBJ1-4; D is unresolved. There are 16 residues in the CDR3. V was pared by 1 base and J by 0 bases, with 9 bases between. Germline V CDR1 and CDR2: MNHEY, SMNVEV (reference sequence). CDR3 nucleotide sequence: TGTGCCAGCAGTTTATTGGGGAGCGCAACTAATGAAAAACTGTTTTTT. Translating it yields CASSLLGSATNEKLFF.

The J gene is TRBJ1-1, the V gene TRBV20-1, with 7 bases lining up with TRBD1. Trimming cost V 5 bases and J 1 base; bases outside gene matches: 4. Germline assignment: CDR1 DFQATT and CDR2 SNEGSKA (reference sequence). CDR3 length: 13 amino acids. The CDR3 coding sequence is TGCAGTGCTGACAGGGACCAGAACACTGAAGCTTTCTTT. Its translation is CSADRDQNTEAFF.

This clonotype has more than one count but fewer than ten. The V call is TRBV3-1, the J call TRBJ2-7, with 9 bases aligning to TRBD2. The better agreement between TRBJ2-5 and the DNA end casts doubt on the J call. Germline V CDR1 and CDR2: LGHDT, YNNKEL (reference sequence). The CDR3 covers 15 residues. The CDR3 nucleotides read TGTGCCAGCAGCCACCTCCTAGCGGGATCAGAGACCCAGTACTTC. Residues: CASSHLLAGSETQYF.

The chain has TRBV10-3 and TRBJ2-6, with 9 nucleotides matching TRBD2. Germline CDR1 is ENHRY and CDR2 is SYGVKD. V trimming: 10 bases; J trimming: 2 bases; junction bases outside the gene matches: 6. This CDR3 is built from 15 residues. CDR3 sequence (DNA): TGTGCCACCGTAGCGGGAGTTCCTGGGGCCAACGTCCTGACTTTC. As protein: CATVAGVPGANVLTF.

V usage is TRBV28 and J usage is TRBJ2-3; D is unresolved. The germline V and J ends were trimmed by 1 base and 2 bases, with 13 bases remaining between them. Germline V CDR1 and CDR2: MDHEN, SYDVKM. This CDR3 contains 16 residues. In DNA, the CDR3 is TGTGCCAGCAGTTTATCCTTAATAATTTACACAGATACGCAGTATTTT. Translating it yields CASSLSLIIYTDTQYF.

Only a few counts were recorded for this clonotype. The rearrangement links TRBV4-3 to TRBJ2-4, with a weak D call TRBD2 (6 bases). The DNA end is a closer match to TRBJ2-7, so the J assignment may be wrong. The CDR3 is 16 residues long. From germline, CDR1 is LGHNA and CDR2 YSLEER. CDR3 protein: CASSRDSGTYSYEQYF. In nucleotides, the CDR3 is TGCGCCAGCAGCCGCGATAGCGGAACTTACTCCTACGAGCAGTACTTC.

J is TRBJ2-5 and V is TRBV28, with TRBD2 matching over 7 bases. Trimming at V came to 6 bases and at J to 6 bases, leaving 13 bases not matched to a gene. Germline lookup yields CDR1 MDHEN and CDR2 SYDVKM. The CDR3 has 15 residues. CDR3 sequence: CASSRPILAFKTQYF. CDR3 in DNA: TGTGCCAGCAGCCGCCCCATACTAGCGTTCAAGACCCAGTACTTC.

This clonotype was recorded a few times. This chain joins TRBV29-1 and TRBJ1-2; D perhaps matches TRBD1 (6 bases). The ends were cut back, 3 bases at V and 4 bases at J, with 9 bases in the middle. The germline CDR1 and CDR2 sequences are SQVTM and ANQGSEA. The CDR3 has 12 amino acids. The CDR3 region is CSVEDRPYGYTF. The DNA of the CDR3 is TGCAGCGTTGAGGACAGACCCTATGGCTACACCTTC. The full variable domain, its missing parts supplied by reference TRBV29-1 and TRBJ1-2, is SAVISQKPSRDICQRGTSLTIQCQVDSQVTMMFWYRQQPGQSLTLIATANQGSEATYESGFVIDKFPISRPNLTFSTLTVSNMSPEDSSIYLCSVEDRPYGYTFGSGTRLTVV.

This clonotype was found many times. This chain uses TRBV7-3 with TRBJ2-5; TRBD2 aligns across 7 bases. The CDR3 spans 15 residues. Germline lookup yields CDR1 SGHTA and CDR2 FQGTGA. J gave up 11 bases and V 2 bases, and 14 bases lay outside the gene matches. In DNA, the CDR3 is TGTGCCAGCAGCTTAGAGGGCGGGAGTTTCAATGAGCAGTACTTC. Amino acids: CASSLEGGSFNEQYF.

This clonotype was seen once. The V and J genes are TRBV28 and TRBJ2-1; the D is unclear. CDR1 and CDR2 (germline): MDHEN, SYDVKM. Trimming stripped 9 bases from V and 0 bases from J, with 9 bases between. The CDR3 extends over 13 amino acids. The CDR3 DNA reads as TGTGCCAGTAAGTGGGGCTCCTACAATGAGCAGTTCTTC. It codes for CASKWGSYNEQFF.

This clonotype came up a few times. The chain carries TRBV4-3 and TRBJ2-2, with 7 bases aligning to TRBD1. The CDR3 has 18 residues. V shed 4 bases, J shed 2 bases, and the junction held 13 bases outside the gene matches. Germline V gene lookup returns CDR1 LGHNA and CDR2 YSLEER. CDR3 region: CASSRNDRDIFNTGELFF. DNA of the CDR3: TGCGCCAGCAGCCGCAACGACAGGGATATTTTTAACACCGGGGAGCTGTTTTTT.